This TCR beta chain was captured by sequencing in a study of CXCR3-negative and CXCR3-positive naive CD8 T cells. Points on this clonotype: Its antigen is not known.

The study, taken as a whole, reports: When CXCR3-positive naive cells were set against CXCR3-negative naive cells, the former had more hydrophobic TRB CDR3s. Naive subsets were similarly diverse, while memory CD8+ repertoires were much less diverse.

Germline V gene sequence: CDR1 LGHNA, CDR2 YNFKEQ. The CDR3 has 15 residues. Through 5' RACE with UMI labels, the TRB cDNA libraries were prepared. TCRdb reanalyzed the 5' RACE reads and collapses them to one entry per CDR3 protein, without DNA. The listing records about 89,000 distinct CDR3 sequences. The rearrangement joins TRBV4-2 to TRBJ2-3; TCRdb returns TRBD2, unconfirmable since there is no DNA. Source material: naive CXCR3+ CD8+ T cells from blood. Subset meaning: CD45RO-CCR7+CD27+CD95- naive CD8+ T cells expressing CXCR3 (TNR3+). This TCR was recovered from a human donor in good health. Some clones in this sample may be carry-over from other donors' samples. The CDR3 spells CASSQVGLAGDTQYF.